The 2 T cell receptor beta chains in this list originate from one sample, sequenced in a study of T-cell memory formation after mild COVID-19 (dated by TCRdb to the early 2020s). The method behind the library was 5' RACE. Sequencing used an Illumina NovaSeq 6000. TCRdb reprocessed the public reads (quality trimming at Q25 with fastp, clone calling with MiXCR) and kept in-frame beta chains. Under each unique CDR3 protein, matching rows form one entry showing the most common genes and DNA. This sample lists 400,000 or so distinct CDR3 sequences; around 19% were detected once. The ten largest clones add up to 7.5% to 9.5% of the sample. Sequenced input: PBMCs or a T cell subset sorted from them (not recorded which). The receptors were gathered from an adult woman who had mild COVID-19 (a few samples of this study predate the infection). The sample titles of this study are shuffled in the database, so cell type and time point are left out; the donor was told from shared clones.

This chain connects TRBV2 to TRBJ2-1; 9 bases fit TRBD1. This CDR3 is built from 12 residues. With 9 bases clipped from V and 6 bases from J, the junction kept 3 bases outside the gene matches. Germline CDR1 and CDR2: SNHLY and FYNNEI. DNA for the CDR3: TGTGCCAGTTTGGACAGGGGCAATGAGCAGTTCTTC. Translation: CASLDRGNEQFF.

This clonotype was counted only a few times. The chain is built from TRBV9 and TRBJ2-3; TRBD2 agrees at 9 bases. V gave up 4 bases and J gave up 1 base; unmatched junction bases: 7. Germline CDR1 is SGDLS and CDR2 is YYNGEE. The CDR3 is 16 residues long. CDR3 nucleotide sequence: TGTGCCAGCAGCCCAAGCGGGGGGACTGGCACAGATACGCAGTATTTT. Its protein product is CASSPSGGTGTDTQYF.